The sequence of this TCR beta chain was determined in a study of cytomegalovirus exposure and HLA in healthy donors. Broader study findings: Differences between HLA loci emerged in a later analysis of TCR association rates, with DRB1 most and HLA-C fewest.

Use of 60 Vbeta and 13 Jbeta primers characterized the PCR. Repertoires were generated with immunoSEQ multiplex PCR, while TCRdb's copy carries only in-frame clones and drops some. This table holds around 140,000 clones, under 85% found once. The CDR3 is 13 amino acids. CDR1 and CDR2 (germline): SEHNR, FQNEAQ (reference sequence). This clone was detected once. Its cognate antigen is unknown. A read error may produce the germline difference seen at one junction end. The receptor was isolated from a male donor in good health and CMV-seropositive. Sequencing was carried out using PBMCs. The V gene is TRBV7-9, the J gene TRBJ1-1, with D uncertain. The CDR3 reads CSSSDRGGDWAFF. CDR3 coding DNA: TGTTCCAGCAGCGACCGTGGAGGTGATTGGGCTTTCTTT.